The 14 T cell receptor beta chains below all came from one sample that was sequenced in a study of CD8 T cells in ankylosing spondylitis. Each CDR3 protein gets one entry after TCRdb re-called the 5' RACE reads with MiXCR. There are some 240,000 distinct CDR3 sequences in the sample; about a sixth occur only once, and more than 25% lies in the top ten. Material for sequencing was blood, either unsorted or a sorted T cell fraction (not recorded which). These TCRs come from a male donor with ankylosing spondylitis or in good health (not recorded which).

This clonotype was observed a handful of times. J is TRBJ2-7 and V is TRBV29-1; 10 nucleotides agree with TRBD1. Looked up from germline, CDR1 is SQVTM and CDR2 is ANQGSEA. V trimming: 5 bases; J trimming: 4 bases; junction bases outside the gene matches: 8. CDR3 length: 14 residues. In DNA form, the CDR3 reads TGCAGCGTTCTTACCGGGACAGGGGATTACGAGCAGTACTTC. This codes for CSVLTGTGDYEQYF.

This chain links TRBV4-1 with TRBJ2-7, with D hard to call. The germline V and J ends were trimmed by 1 base and 2 bases, with 6 bases remaining between them. Germline assignment: CDR1 MGHRA and CDR2 YSYEKL. This CDR3 comprises 13 residues. In nucleotides, the CDR3 is TGCGCCAGCAGCCAAGGAAGTGCCTACGAGCAGTACTTC. Encoded protein: CASSQGSAYEQYF.

This clonotype was counted only a few times. The J gene is TRBJ2-1, the V gene TRBV7-9, with D perhaps matching TRBD1 or TRBD2 (6 bases each). CDR1 SEHNR and CDR2 FQNEAQ come from the germline V gene (reference sequence). The V and J ends lost 1 base and 4 bases respectively, with 14 bases between them. The CDR3 is 16 amino acids. The CDR3 DNA reads TGTGCCAGCAGCTTAGGGCGGGACAAGCCTTACAATGAGCAGTTCTTC. Protein: CASSLGRDKPYNEQFF.

The gene calls are TRBV5-6 and TRBJ2-2; TRBD1 matches 7 bases. Germline assignment: CDR1 SGHDT and CDR2 YYEEEE. With V trimmed by 2 bases and J by 2 bases, 3 bases remained unmatched. The CDR3 totals 15 residues. The CDR3 loop is CASSFRGSNTGELFF. The CDR3 DNA follows: TGTGCCAGCAGCTTCAGGGGGTCTAACACCGGGGAGCTGTTTTTT.

The table lists this clonotype with many counts. The chain has TRBV7-2 and TRBJ1-1; D is ambiguous. Germline CDR1 is SGHTA and CDR2 is FQGNSA. The V end was cut by 6 bases, the J end by 3 bases, with 8 bases between. The CDR3 spans 12 residues. CDR3 loop: CASRWGDTEAFF. The CDR3, as DNA: TGTGCCAGCAGATGGGGAGACACTGAAGCTTTCTTT.

This clonotype was recorded a few times. This chain links TRBV7-9 with TRBJ2-5; no definite D call. Germline lookup yields CDR1 SEHNR and CDR2 FQNEAQ (reference sequence). Trimming removed 0 bases from V and 1 base from J, with 9 bases in between. The CDR3 contains 15 residues. The CDR3 coding sequence is TGTGCCAGCAGCTTAGCGAGGTCGGGCCAAGAGACCCAGTACTTC. Encoded protein: CASSLARSGQETQYF.

The V call is TRBV6-1, the J call TRBJ2-7; D gene ambiguous. Germline V gene data show CDR1 as MNHNS and CDR2 as SASEGT. The V end lost 3 bases, the J end lost 2 bases, and 8 bases lay between the germline ends. The CDR3 runs 13 residues. The CDR3 loop is CASSDVRAYEQYF. The DNA of the CDR3 is TGTGCCAGCAGTGATGTCCGGGCCTACGAGCAGTACTTC.

This clonotype has at least ten counts. The V and J genes are TRBV5-1 and TRBJ2-5, with TRBD2 matching over 7 bases. V gave up 5 bases and J gave up 1 base; unmatched junction bases: 11. Germline CDR1 is SGHRS and CDR2 is YFSETQ. This CDR3 spans 16 amino acids. The CDR3 is CASSLDRDYTQETQYF. DNA for the CDR3: TGCGCCAGCAGTTTAGACCGGGACTACACCCAAGAGACCCAGTACTTC.

In its sample, this clonotype was seen a few times. The chain combines TRBV20-1 with TRBJ2-1; 7 nucleotides agree with TRBD1. Per germline, CDR1 DFQATT and CDR2 SNEGSKA (reference sequence). The CDR3 extends over 13 amino acids. Trimming cost V 5 bases and J 3 bases; bases outside gene matches: 4. CDR3 sequence: CSASGTDYNEQFF. The DNA of the CDR3 is TGCAGTGCTTCCGGGACAGACTACAATGAGCAGTTCTTC.

The V call is TRBV29-1, the J call TRBJ1-6; D unresolved. CDR1 is SQVTM, CDR2 ANQGSEA, per germline. V was cut by 4 bases and J by 9 bases, with 13 bases left in between. This CDR3 is 13 amino acids long. CDR3 loop: CSVVYGDGSPLHF. CDR3 sequence (DNA): TGCAGCGTTGTGTATGGGGATGGTTCACCCCTCCACTTT.

The chain uses TRBV27 and TRBJ2-7, with 7 bases lining up with TRBD1. The CDR3 runs 14 residues. V was clipped by 4 bases and J by 1 base; unmatched bases: 4. CDR1 is MNHEY, CDR2 SMNVEV, per germline (reference sequence). DNA of the CDR3: TGTGCCAGCAGTTGGGACAGTTCGTCCTACGAGCAGTACTTC. The encoded protein is CASSWDSSSYEQYF.

The table lists this clonotype with a count of one. Sequence at one end of the junction differs from germline and may be a read error. The rearrangement uses TRBV12-3 or TRBV12-4 and TRBJ2-3; weak D call: TRBD2 (6 bases). The CDR3 runs to 13 residues. CDR3 sequence reads: CASSPSSADTPYF. DNA for the CDR3: TGTGCCAGCAGTCCATCTAGCGCAGATACGCCGTATTTT.

This clonotype was observed many times. The rearrangement links TRBV6-5 to TRBJ2-1, with a weak D call TRBD1 (5 bases). Trimming cost V 2 bases and J 4 bases, with 12 bases left between them. CDR1 is MNHEY and CDR2 is SVGAGI in the germline V gene. This CDR3 spans 15 amino acids. CDR3 nucleotide sequence: TGTGCCAGCAGTTACGGGCAGGGTGGTTACAATGAGCAGTTCTTC. Its translation is CASSYGQGGYNEQFF.

This clonotype was detected a few times. The chain employs TRBV29-1 and TRBJ1-2, with D unresolved. Per germline, CDR1 SQVTM and CDR2 ANQGSEA. V lost 4 bases, J lost 2 bases, and 8 bases lay in between. This CDR3 has 12 residues. The CDR3 sequence: CSVVGINYGYTF. For the CDR3, the DNA is TGCAGCGTTGTTGGGATAAACTATGGCTACACCTTC.